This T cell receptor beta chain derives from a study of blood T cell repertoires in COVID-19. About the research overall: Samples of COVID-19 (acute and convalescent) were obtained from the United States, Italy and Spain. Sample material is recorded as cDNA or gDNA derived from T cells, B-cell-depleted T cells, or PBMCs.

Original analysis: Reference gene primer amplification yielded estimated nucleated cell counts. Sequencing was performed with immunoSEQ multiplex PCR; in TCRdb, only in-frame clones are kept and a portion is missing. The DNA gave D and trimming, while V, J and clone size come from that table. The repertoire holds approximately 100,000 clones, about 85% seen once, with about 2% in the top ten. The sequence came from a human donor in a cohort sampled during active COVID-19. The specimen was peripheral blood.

In nucleotides, the CDR3 is TGTGCCAGCAGTGAACGCTCCTATAGCGGGGCGGTAGAGACCCAGTACTTC. Translating gives CASSERSYSGAVETQYF. V and J are TRBV2 and TRBJ2-5; 8 bases are shared with TRBD2. V trimming: 2 bases; J trimming: 4 bases; junction bases outside the gene matches: 12. Germline loops: CDR1 SNHLY, CDR2 FYNNEI. CDR3 size: 17 residues.